The rows below give T cell receptor beta chains drawn from one sample of a study of blood T cell repertoires in COVID-19. Sequenced by immunoSEQ multiplex PCR; TCRdb stores in-frame clones only, minus some. Of about 210,000 clones detected, roughly 94% appear once; the ten largest clones hold more than 0.95%. Source material: peripheral blood. These receptors all stem from a young man with acute or convalescent COVID-19. Both conserved end residues are part of each CDR3. The order of the fields is V gene, D gene, clone size, CDR3 length, J gene, CDR3 DNA, CDR3 protein. The D gene is left open where the match is weak. Expanded clones get a size class; other rows say once, few or many, or leave the size out.

TRBV3-1/TRBV3-2	.	.	18	TRBJ2-7	TGTGCCAGCAGCCAAGTTCGGTGGGACACACACGACTCCTACGAGCAGTACTTC	CASSQVRWDTHDSYEQYF
TRBV12-3/TRBV12-4	.	.	12	TRBJ2-7	TGTGCCAGCGAGGGCGCCACCTACGAGCAGTACTTC	CASEGATYEQYF
TRBV21-1	.	.	12	TRBJ2-7	TGTGCCAGCAGCACAGGACACTACGAGCAGTACTTC	CASSTGHYEQYF
TRBV28	TRBD1	.	14	TRBJ2-1	TGTGCCAGCGGAGGACAGGGGAGGGTGGATGAGCAGTTCTTC	CASGGQGRVDEQFF
TRBV30	.	.	15	TRBJ2-1	TGTGCCTGGAGTGTATTTACTAGCCTAGTCAATGAGCAGTTCTTC	CAWSVFTSLVNEQFF
TRBV18	.	.	17	TRBJ1-3	TGTGCCAGCTCACCACCGATCACAGGCGTGTACGGAAACACCATATATTTT	CASSPPITGVYGNTIYF
TRBV6-5	TRBD1	.	15	TRBJ2-7	TGTGCCAGCAGACTTTTCTCGGGACAGTCCTACGAGCAGTACTTC	CASRLFSGQSYEQYF
TRBV7-3	TRBD1	few	15	TRBJ1-1	TGTGCCAGCAGCCCGATAGGACAGGGAGGAACTGAAGCTTTCTTT	CASSPIGQGGTEAFF
TRBV29-1	TRBD1	once	12	TRBJ2-7	TGCAGCGGGGGGACAGGGGGCTACGAGCAGTACTTC	CSGGTGGYEQYF
TRBV30	.	.	12	TRBJ1-3	TGTGCCTGGCCGAGATCTGGAAACACCATATATTTT	CAWPRSGNTIYF
TRBV30	TRBD1	.	13	TRBJ1-5	TGTGCCTCCAGGACAGGGACGGGTCAGCCCCAGCATTTT	CASRTGTGQPQHF
TRBV10-3	TRBD1	.	13	TRBJ1-1	TGTGCCCTCGGACAGGGGGCTAACACTGAAGCTTTCTTT	CALGQGANTEAFF
TRBV27	TRBD1	.	13	TRBJ1-3	TGTGCCAGCAGTACCGGCCTCAGGGGGACCATATATTTT	CASSTGLRGTIYF
TRBV9	.	.	14	TRBJ1-2	TGTGCCAGCAGCACCCCCCCCCAGGGTGGTGGCTACACCTTC	CASSTPPQGGGYTF
TRBV5-1	TRBD2	.	17	TRBJ2-7	TGCGCCAGCAGCTTGGCACGGACTAGCGGGAGTACGGAAGAGCAGTACTTC	CASSLARTSGSTEEQYF
TRBV6-1	.	.	15	TRBJ1-6	TGTGCCAGCAGTGCTGCCAGGGAGGTGAATTCACCCCTCCACTTT	CASSAAREVNSPLHF
TRBV9	TRBD2	.	15	TRBJ2-1	TGTGCCAGCAGCGTAGGCCTAGCGGCCTACAATGAGCAGTTCTTC	CASSVGLAAYNEQFF
TRBV6-5	.	.	11	TRBJ1-2	TGTGCCAGCATTGGGGACAACGGCTACACCTTC	CASIGDNGYTF
TRBV19	TRBD1	once	17	TRBJ2-1	TGTGCCAGTAGTATAGGAACCCCGGGACAGGGTGGCGGTGAGCAGTTCTTC	CASSIGTPGQGGGEQFF
TRBV6-5	.	.	14	TRBJ1-1	TGTGCCAGCAGTAAAACACAGGGTCCCACTGAAGCTTTCTTT	CASSKTQGPTEAFF
TRBV7-8	.	.	14	TRBJ1-1	TGTGCCAGCAGCTTAAACAGGGTGAACACTGAAGCTTTCTTT	CASSLNRVNTEAFF
TRBV2	.	.	14	TRBJ2-1	TGTGCCAGCAGTGAAGTATTGTCAGTTAATGAGCAGTTCTTC	CASSEVLSVNEQFF
TRBV21-1	.	.	15	TRBJ1-1	TGTGCCAGCAGCAAATTGCGCAGGGTTACCACTGAAGCTTTCTTT	CASSKLRRVTTEAFF
TRBV9	TRBD2	.	15	TRBJ2-2	TGTGCCAGTTCAGGGACTAGCGGTATAACCGGGGAGCTGTTTTTT	CASSGTSGITGELFF
TRBV9	.	.	15	TRBJ2-1	TGTGCCAGCAGCGGGAACAGTCCGACCTACAATGAGCAGTTCTTC	CASSGNSPTYNEQFF
TRBV29-1	.	.	14	TRBJ2-3	TGCAGCGTGACCTCCCCAGGGGCCACAGATACGCAGTATTTT	CSVTSPGATDTQYF
TRBV13	TRBD2	.	19	TRBJ2-2	TGTGCCAGCAGCTTAGGTAGCCTAGCGGGAGATAAGTACACCGGGGAGCTGTTTTTT	CASSLGSLAGDKYTGELFF
TRBV19	.	.	15	TRBJ1-4	TGTGCCAGTAGTATTAACACAGCAACTAATGAAAAACTGTTTTTT	CASSINTATNEKLFF